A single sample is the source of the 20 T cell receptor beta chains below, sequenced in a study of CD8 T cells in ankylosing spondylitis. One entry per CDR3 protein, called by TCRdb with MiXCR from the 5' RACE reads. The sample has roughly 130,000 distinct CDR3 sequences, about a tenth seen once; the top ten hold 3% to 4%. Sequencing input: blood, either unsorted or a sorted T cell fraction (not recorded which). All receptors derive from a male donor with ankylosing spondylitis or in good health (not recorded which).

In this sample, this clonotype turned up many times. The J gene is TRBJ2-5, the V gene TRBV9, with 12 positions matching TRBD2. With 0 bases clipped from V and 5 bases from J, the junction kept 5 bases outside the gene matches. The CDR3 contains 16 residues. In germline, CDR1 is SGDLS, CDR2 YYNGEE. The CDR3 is CASSVELAGGSETQYF. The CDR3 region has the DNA TGTGCCAGCAGCGTAGAACTAGCGGGAGGTAGTGAGACCCAGTACTTC. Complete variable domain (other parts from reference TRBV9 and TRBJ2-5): DSGVTQTPKHLITATGQRVTLRCSPRSGDLSVYWYQQSLDQGLQFLIQYYNGEERAKGNILERFSAQQFPDLHSELNLSSLELGDSALYFCASSVELAGGSETQYFGPGTRLLVL.

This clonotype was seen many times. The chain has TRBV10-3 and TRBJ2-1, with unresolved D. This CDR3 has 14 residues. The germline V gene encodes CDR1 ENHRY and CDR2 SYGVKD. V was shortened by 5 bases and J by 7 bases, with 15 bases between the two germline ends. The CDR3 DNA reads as TGTGCCATCAGTTCCTCAGACAACCTGAATGAGCAGTTCTTC. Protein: CAISSSDNLNEQFF.

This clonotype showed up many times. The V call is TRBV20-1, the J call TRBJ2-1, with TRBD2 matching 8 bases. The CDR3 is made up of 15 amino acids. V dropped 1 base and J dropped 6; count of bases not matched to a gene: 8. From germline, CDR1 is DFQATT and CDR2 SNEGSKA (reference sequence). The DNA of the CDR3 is TGCAGTGCTAGAGGCCCGGGAGGGTTTGGCAATGAGCAGTTCTTC. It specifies CSARGPGGFGNEQFF.

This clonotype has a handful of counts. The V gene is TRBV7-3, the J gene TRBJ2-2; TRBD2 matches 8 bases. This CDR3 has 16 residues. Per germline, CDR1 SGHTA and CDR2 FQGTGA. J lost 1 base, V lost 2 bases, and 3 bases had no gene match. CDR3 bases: TGTGCCAGCAGCTTAGTTAGCGGGATGAACACCGGGGAGCTGTTTTTT. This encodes CASSLVSGMNTGELFF.

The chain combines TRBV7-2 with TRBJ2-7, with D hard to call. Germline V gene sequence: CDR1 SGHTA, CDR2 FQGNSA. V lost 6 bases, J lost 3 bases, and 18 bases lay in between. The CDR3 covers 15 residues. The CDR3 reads CASSQAMAELYEQYF. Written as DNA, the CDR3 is TGTGCCAGCAGTCAGGCAATGGCGGAACTCTACGAGCAGTACTTC.

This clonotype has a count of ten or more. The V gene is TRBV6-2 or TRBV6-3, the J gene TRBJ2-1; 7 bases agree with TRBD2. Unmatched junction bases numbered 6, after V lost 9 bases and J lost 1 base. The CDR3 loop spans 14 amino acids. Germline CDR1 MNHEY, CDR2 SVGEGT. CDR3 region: CASSPSGSYNEQFF. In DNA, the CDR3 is TGTGCCAGTAGCCCTAGCGGTTCCTACAATGAGCAGTTCTTC.

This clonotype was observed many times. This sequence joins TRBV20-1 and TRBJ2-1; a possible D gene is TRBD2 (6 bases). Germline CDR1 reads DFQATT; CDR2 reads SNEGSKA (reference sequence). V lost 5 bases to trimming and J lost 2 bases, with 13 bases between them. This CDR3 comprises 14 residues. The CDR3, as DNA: TGCAGTGCTCAGACTAGTAAGGCCTACAATGAGCAGTTCTTC. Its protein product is CSAQTSKAYNEQFF.

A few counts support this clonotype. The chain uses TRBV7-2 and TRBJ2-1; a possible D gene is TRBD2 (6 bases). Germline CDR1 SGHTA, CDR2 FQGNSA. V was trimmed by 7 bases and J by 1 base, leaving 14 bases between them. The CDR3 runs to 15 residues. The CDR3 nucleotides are TGTGCCAGCACCCTCCAGCGGGTTTCCTACAATGAGCAGTTCTTC. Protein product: CASTLQRVSYNEQFF.

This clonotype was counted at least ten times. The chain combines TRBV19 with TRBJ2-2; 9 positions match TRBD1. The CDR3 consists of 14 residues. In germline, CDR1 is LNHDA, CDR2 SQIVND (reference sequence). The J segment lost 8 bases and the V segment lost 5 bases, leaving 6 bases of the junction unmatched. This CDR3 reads CASSFTGGVGELFF. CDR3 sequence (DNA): TGTGCCAGTAGTTTCACAGGGGGCGTTGGGGAGCTGTTTTTT.

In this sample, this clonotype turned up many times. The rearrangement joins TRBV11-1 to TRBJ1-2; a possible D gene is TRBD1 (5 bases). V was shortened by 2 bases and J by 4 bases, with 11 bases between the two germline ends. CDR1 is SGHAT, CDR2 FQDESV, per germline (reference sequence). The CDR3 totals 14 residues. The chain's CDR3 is CASSLSGDVYGYTF. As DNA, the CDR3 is TGTGCCAGCAGCTTATCCGGGGACGTCTATGGCTACACCTTC.

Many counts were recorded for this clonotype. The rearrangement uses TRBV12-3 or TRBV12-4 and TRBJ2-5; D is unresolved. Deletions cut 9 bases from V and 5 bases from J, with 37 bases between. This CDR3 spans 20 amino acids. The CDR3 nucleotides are TGTGCCAGAAATCTGCATAAAACCAGGATTCGTAGTAACGGACGGGAGACCCAGTACTTC. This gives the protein CARNLHKTRIRSNGRETQYF.

Here the CDR3 DNA reads TGCGCCAGCAGCGTCGGACAGGGGATGGATTCACCCCTCCACTTT. This codes for CASSVGQGMDSPLHF. J is TRBJ1-6 and V is TRBV5-1, with 9 bases fitting TRBD1. V shed 4 bases, J shed 8 bases, and the junction held 7 bases outside the gene matches. CDR1 is SGHRS, CDR2 YFSETQ, per germline. The CDR3 loop spans 15 amino acids.

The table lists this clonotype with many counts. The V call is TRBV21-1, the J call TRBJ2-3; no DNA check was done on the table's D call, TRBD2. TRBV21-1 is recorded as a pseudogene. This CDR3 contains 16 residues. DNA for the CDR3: TGTGCCAGCAGCAAAGACGGGACTACCTACACAGATACGCAGTATTTT. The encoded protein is CASSKDGTTYTDTQYF.

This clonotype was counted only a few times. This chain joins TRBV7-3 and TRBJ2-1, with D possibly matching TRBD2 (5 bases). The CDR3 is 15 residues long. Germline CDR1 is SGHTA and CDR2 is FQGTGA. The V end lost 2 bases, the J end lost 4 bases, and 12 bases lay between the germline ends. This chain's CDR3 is CASSLEWEQYNEQFF. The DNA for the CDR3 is TGTGCCAGCAGCTTAGAGTGGGAGCAATACAATGAGCAGTTCTTC.

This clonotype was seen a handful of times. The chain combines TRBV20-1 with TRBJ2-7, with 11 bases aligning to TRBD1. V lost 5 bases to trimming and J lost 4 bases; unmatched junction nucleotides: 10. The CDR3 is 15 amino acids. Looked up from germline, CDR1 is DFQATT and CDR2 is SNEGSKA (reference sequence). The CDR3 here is CSASHSGQGVYEQYF. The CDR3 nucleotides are TGCAGTGCTTCCCACTCGGGACAGGGGGTTTACGAGCAGTACTTC.

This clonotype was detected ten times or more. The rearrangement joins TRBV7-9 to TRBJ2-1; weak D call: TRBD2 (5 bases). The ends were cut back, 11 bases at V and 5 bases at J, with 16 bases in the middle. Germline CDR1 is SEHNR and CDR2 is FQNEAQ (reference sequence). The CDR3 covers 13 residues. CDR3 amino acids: CAPAAGANNEQFF. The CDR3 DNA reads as TGTGCCCCAGCGGCGGGCGCTAACAATGAGCAGTTCTTC.

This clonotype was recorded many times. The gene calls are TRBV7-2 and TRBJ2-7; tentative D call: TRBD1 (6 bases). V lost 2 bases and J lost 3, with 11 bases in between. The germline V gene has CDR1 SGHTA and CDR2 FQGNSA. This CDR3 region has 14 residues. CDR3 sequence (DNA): TGTGCCAGCAGCTTATGGCAGGGGAGCTACGAGCAGTACTTC. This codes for CASSLWQGSYEQYF. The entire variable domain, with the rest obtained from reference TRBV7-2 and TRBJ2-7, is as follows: GAGVSQSPSNKVTEKGKDVELRCDPISGHTALYWYRQSLGQGLEFLIYFQGNSAPDKSGLPSDRFSAERTGGSVSTLTIQRTQQEDSAVYLCASSLWQGSYEQYFGPGTRLTVT.

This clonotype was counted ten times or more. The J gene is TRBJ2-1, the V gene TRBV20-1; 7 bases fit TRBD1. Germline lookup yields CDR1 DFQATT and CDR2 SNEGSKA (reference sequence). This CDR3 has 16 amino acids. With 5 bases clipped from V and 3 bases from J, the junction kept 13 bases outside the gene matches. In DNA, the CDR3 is TGCAGTGCTCATCTCCGGGACAGCAACCTCTACAATGAGCAGTTCTTC. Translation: CSAHLRDSNLYNEQFF.

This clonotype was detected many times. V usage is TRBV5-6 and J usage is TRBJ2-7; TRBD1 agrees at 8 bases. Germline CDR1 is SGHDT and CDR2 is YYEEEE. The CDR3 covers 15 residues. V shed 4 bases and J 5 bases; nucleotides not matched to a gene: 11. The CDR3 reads CASSAGDRTVHEQYF. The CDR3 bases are TGTGCCAGCAGCGCCGGGGACAGGACAGTCCACGAGCAGTACTTC.

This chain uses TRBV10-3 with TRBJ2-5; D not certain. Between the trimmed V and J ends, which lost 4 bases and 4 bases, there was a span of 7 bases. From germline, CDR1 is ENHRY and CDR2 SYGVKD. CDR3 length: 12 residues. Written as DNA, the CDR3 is TGTGCCATCAGTGGGGTGGGAGAGACCCAGTACTTC. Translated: CAISGVGETQYF.